The entry below describes one T cell receptor beta chain. This clone appeared a few times. It lacks a known antigen. No clone much larger than this one lies a single base away; base qualities are absent. This sample was taken from a study of blood T cell repertoires in COVID-19 (dated by TCRdb to 2020 to 2022). Notes on the research overall: Samples covering the acute and convalescent phases of COVID-19 were provided by collaborators in the United States, Italy and Spain. Sample metadata almost always included a de-identified subject ID, COVID-19 status, age in years and sex. The repertoires were released in a freely available public database meant as a resource for research on the immune response to SARS-CoV-2. Samples were obtained from the ongoing ImmuneRACE study (first 160 participants) and from some 1,300 subjects provided by 6 global collaborators. The dataset comprised deeply sampled blood TCRbeta repertoires from subjects exposed to, actively infected with, or recovered from COVID-19. HLA class I and class II types, where available, came from metadata supplied by the sample provider rather than from assay-based typing. The prospective study material was composed of cDNA or gDNA derived from T cells, B-cell-depleted T cells, or PBMCs.

At one collaborating source in Seattle, patients were enrolled during active infection and were followed longitudinally through the course of disease. Each collaborating institution followed its own protocols to collect whole blood in K2EDTA tubes. For TCRbeta analysis, collaborators shipped samples as frozen whole blood, isolated PBMCs, or DNA extracted from either of those sample types. Broader findings and caveats from the paper: Clinical and demographic metadata were provided uncurated, with the amount varying by source and participant.

The junction shows trimming of 6 bases on V and 2 bases on J, plus 5 bases between the germline ends. Spanning cysteine to phenylalanine, the CDR3 consists of 12 amino acids. The DNA shown is the 36-base CDR3, in frame from base 1. As encoded in the germline V gene, CDR1 is MNHEY while CDR2 is SVGAGI. TCRbeta CDR3 regions were amplified from genomic DNA by means of the immunoSEQ Assay, a bias-controlled multiplex PCR. The study's own analysis went as follows. The number of nucleated cells in each sample was estimated from the amplification of reference gene primers within the assay. Sequence reads were collapsed and filtered to measure the absolute abundance of every unique TCRbeta CDR3 rearrangement. Productive Simpson clonality was computed per sample as the square root of Simpson's diversity index over productive rearrangements. This is the immuneACCESS table as TCRdb keeps it, with only in-frame sequences that have V and J called. A part of the clones is gone; compared with another copy, unresolved V genes explain less than half, and the rest is unexplained. V and J calls and clone size are as listed in that table; D and trimming were resolved from the DNA. Here the sample has 70,000 to 95,000 clones; 80% to 90% occur a single time. The ten biggest clones cover less than 3.5% of the sample.

This TCR was recovered from a man aged 50 to 60 with COVID-19, enrolled during active disease. The receptor chain draws on TRBV6-5 and TRBJ1-5, with the D segment identity uncertain. Material: peripheral blood. The DNA sequence follows: TGTGCCAGCAGAGCTGGCAATCAGCCCCAGCATTTT. It specifies CASRAGNQPQHF.